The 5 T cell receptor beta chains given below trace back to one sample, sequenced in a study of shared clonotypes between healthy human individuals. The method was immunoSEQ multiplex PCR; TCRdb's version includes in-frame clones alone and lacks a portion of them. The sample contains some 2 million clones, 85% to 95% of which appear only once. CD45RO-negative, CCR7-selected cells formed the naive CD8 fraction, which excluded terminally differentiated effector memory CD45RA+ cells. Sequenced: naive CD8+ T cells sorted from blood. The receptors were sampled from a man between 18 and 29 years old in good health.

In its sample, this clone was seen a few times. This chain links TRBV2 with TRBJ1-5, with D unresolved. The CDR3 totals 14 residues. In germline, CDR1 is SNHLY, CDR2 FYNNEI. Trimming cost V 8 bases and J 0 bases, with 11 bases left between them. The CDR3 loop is CASRQTYSNQPQHF. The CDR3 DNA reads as TGTGCCAGCCGACAAACCTATAGCAATCAGCCCCAGCATTTT.

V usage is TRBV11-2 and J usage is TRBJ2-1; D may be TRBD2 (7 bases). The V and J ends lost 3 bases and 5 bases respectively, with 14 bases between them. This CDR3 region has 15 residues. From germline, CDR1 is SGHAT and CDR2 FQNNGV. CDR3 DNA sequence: TGTGCCAGCAGCTTGGGGGCTAGCGGAGACAATGAGCAGTTCTTC. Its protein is CASSLGASGDNEQFF. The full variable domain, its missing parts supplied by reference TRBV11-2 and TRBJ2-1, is EAGVAQSPRYKIIEKRQSVAFWCNPISGHATLYWYQQILGQGPKLLIQFQNNGVVDDSQLPKDRFSAERLKGVDSTLKIQPAKLEDSAVYLCASSLGASGDNEQFFGPGTRLTVL.

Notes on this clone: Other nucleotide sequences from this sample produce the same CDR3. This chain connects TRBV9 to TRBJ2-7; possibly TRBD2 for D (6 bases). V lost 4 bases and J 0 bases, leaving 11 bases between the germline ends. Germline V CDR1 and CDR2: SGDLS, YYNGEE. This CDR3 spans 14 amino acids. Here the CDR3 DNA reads TGTGCCAGCAGCCTGGGGGGAAGCTCCTACGAGCAGTACTTC. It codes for CASSLGGSSYEQYF. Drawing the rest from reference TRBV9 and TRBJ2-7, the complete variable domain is DSGVTQTPKHLITATGQRVTLRCSPRSGDLSVYWYQQSLDQGLQFLIQYYNGEERAKGNILERFSAQQFPDLHSELNLSSLELGDSALYFCASSLGGSSYEQYFGPGTRLTVT.

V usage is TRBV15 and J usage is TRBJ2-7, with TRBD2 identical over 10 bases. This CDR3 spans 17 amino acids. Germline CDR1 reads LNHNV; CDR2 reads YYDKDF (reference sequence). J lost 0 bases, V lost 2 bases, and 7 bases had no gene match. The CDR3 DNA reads TGTGCCACCAGCAGAAAGCTACTAGCGGGATCCTCCTACGAGCAGTACTTC. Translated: CATSRKLLAGSSYEQYF.

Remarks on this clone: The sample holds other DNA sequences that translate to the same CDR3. CDR3 amino acids: CASSLGQDYGYTF. In nucleotides, the CDR3 is TGTGCCAGCAGCTTGGGACAGGATTATGGCTACACCTTC. V is TRBV5-6 and J is TRBJ1-2; weak D call: TRBD1 (6 bases). Germline CDR1 and CDR2: SGHDT and YYEEEE. This CDR3 region has 13 residues. Trimming removed 0 bases at V and 5 bases at J, with 8 bases between.